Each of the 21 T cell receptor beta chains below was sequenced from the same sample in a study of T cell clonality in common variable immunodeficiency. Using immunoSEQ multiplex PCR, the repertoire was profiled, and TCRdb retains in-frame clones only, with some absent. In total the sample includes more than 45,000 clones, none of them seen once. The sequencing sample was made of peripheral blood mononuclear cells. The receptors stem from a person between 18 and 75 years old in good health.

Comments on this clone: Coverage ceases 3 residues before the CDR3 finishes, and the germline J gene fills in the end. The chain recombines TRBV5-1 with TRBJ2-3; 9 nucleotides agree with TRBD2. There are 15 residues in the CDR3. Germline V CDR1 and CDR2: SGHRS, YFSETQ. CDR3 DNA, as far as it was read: TGCGCCAGCAGCCGGACTAGCGACGCCCAAGAGACG. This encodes CASSRTSDAQET. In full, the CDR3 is CASSRTSDAQETQYF.

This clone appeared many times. The part of the CDR3 DNA that was read is TGCGCCAGCAGTGGTCGGGACAGCCGTGACTACGAG. Translated: CASSGRDSRDYE. The full CDR3 reads CASSGRDSRDYEQYF. This sequence joins TRBV10-1 and TRBJ2-7; 7 bases match TRBD1. With the read ending 3 residues before the CDR3 end, the germline J gene is used to fill in that end. CDR1 is WNHNN and CDR2 is SYGVQD in the germline V gene (reference sequence). The V segment lost 4 bases and the J segment 3 bases; nucleotides outside the gene matches: 9. This CDR3 is built from 15 residues.

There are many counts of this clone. Partial CDR3 DNA: TGCGCCAGCAGCTTGTCGGGGATGGGGAACACTGAA. This encodes CASSLSGMGNTE. The complete CDR3 protein is CASSLSGMGNTEAFF. This chain connects TRBV5-1 to TRBJ1-1; D gene uncertain. The read ends 3 residues before the CDR3 terminus; that terminus is restored from the germline J gene. V was pared by 1 base and J by 1 base, with 11 bases between. The germline gives CDR1 SGHRS, CDR2 YFSETQ. This CDR3 contains 15 residues. The complete variable domain, with remaining parts taken from reference TRBV5-1 and TRBJ1-1, reads KAGVTQTPRYLIKTRGQQVTLSCSPISGHRSVSWYQQTPGQGLQFLFEYFSETQRNKGNFPGRFSGRQFSNSRSEMNVSTLELGDSALYLCASSLSGMGNTEAFFGQGTRLTVV.

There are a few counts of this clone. Incomplete CDR3 DNA: TGTGCCAGCACCCCCGGCGGGGAAGACGAG. Amino acids: CASTPGGEDE. From start to end, the CDR3 is CASTPGGEDEQYF. The chain couples TRBV5-4 to TRBJ2-7, with a weak D call TRBD2 (6 bases). The CDR3 is cut off 3 residues early in the read; its end comes from the germline J gene. V was clipped by 6 bases and J by 5 bases, with 15 bases between them. The CDR3 has 13 amino acids. Looked up from germline, CDR1 is SGHNT and CDR2 is YYREEE (reference sequence).

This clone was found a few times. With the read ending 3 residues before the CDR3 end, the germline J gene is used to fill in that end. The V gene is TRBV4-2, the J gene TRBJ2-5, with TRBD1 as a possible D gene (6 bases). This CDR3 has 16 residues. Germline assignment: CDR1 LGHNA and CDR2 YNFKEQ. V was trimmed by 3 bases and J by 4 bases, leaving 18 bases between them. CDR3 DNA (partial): TGTGCCAGCAGCCAGCCGCCCCTGACAGGTTTAGAGACC. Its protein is CASSQPPLTGLET. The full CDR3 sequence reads CASSQPPLTGLETQYF.

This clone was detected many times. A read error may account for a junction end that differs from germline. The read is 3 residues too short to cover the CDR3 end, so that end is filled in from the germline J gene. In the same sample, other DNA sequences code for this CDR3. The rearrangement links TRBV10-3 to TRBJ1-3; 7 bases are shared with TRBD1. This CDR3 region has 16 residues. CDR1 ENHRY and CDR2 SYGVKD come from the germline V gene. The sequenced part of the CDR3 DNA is TGTGCCATCAGTGAGTCGACAGGGTTAGGCGGAAACACT. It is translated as CAISESTGLGGNT. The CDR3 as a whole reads CAISESTGLGGNTIYF.

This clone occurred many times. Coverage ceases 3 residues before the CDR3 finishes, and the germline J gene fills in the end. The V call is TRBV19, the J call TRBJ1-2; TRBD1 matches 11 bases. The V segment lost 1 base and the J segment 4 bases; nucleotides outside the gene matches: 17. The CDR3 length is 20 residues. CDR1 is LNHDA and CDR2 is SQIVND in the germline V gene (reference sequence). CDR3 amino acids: CASSIVLHPAGQGVGYGYTF. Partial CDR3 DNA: TGTGCCAGTAGTATAGTGCTTCACCCCGCGGGACAGGGGGTTGGCTATGGC.

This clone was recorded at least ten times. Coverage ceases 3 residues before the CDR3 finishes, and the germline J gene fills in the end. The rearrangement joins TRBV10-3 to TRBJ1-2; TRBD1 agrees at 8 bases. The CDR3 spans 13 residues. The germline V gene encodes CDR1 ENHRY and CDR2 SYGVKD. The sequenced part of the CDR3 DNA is TGTGCCATCGCGGGACAGGCCACCTACGAC. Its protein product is CAIAGQATYD. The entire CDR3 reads CAIAGQATYDYTF.

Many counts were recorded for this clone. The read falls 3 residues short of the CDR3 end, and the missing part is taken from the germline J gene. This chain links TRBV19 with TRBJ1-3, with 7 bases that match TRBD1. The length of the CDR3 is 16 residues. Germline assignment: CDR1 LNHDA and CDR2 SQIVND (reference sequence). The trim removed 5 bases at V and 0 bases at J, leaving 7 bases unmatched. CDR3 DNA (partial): TGTGCCAGTAGTCGACCGCAGGGGGGCTCTGGAAACACC. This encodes CASSRPQGGSGNT. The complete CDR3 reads CASSRPQGGSGNTIYF.

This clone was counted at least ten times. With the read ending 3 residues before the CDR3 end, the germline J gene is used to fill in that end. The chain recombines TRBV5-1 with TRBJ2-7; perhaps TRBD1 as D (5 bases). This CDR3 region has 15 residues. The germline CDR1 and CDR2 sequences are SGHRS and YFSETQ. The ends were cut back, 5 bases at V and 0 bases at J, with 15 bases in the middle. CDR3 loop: CASSPTVQSSYEQYF. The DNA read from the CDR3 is TGCGCCAGCAGTCCGACAGTGCAGAGCTCCTACGAG.

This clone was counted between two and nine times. Partial CDR3 DNA: TGCGCCAGCAGCGACCCACACCCAACAGATACC. It encodes CASSDPHPTDT. The CDR3 in its entirety is CASSDPHPTDTQYF. The chain recombines TRBV5-1 with TRBJ2-5; no firm D call. The DNA ends 3 residues before the CDR3 does, and the rest of the CDR3 is filled in from the germline J gene. The CDR3 runs 14 residues. Germline CDR1 and CDR2: SGHRS and YFSETQ.

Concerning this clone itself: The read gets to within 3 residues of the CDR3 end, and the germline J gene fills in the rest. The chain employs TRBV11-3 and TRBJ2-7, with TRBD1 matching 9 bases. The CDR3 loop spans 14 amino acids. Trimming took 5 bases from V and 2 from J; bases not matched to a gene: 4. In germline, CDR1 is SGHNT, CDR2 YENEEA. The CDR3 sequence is CASSATGGPYEQYF. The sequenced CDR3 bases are TGTGCCAGCAGCGCTACAGGGGGCCCCTACGAG.

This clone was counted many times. Incomplete CDR3 DNA: TGTGCCAGCAGCTTAAGGACAGTAGTGAATTCACCC. The encoded protein is CASSLRTVVNSP. The entire CDR3 protein is CASSLRTVVNSPLHF. The V call is TRBV13, the J call TRBJ1-6, with D perhaps TRBD1 (6 bases). Read coverage stops 3 residues before the CDR3 terminus; the germline J gene supplies the remainder. CDR1 PRHDT and CDR2 FYEKMQ come from the germline V gene (reference sequence). The CDR3 covers 15 residues. V gave up 2 bases and J gave up 7 bases, with 12 bases separating them.

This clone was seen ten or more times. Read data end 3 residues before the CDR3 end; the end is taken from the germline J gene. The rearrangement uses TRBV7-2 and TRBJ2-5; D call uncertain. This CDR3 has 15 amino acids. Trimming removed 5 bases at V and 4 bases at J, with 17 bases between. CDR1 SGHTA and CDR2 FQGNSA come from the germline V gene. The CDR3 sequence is CASSLFSVAGETQYF. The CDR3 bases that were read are TGTGCCAGCAGCCTTTTCTCGGTTGCCGGAGAGACC.

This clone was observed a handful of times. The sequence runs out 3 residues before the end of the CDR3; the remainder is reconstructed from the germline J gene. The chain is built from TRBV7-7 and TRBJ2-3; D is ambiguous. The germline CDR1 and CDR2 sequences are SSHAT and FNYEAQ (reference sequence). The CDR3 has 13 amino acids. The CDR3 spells CASSPSIQETQYF. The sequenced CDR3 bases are TGTGCCAGCAGCCCATCGATACAAGAGACG.

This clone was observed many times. The CDR3 loop is CSAGDAGTGGLEKLFF. The sequenced part of the CDR3 DNA is TGCAGTGCTGGGGATGCGGGAACAGGGGGCCTTGAAAAA. The chain has TRBV20-1 and TRBJ1-4; 9 positions agree with TRBD1. Coverage ceases 3 residues before the CDR3 finishes, and the germline J gene fills in the end. Germline V gives CDR1 DFQATT, CDR2 SNEGSKA (reference sequence). The CDR3 totals 16 residues. V lost 5 bases, J lost 7 bases, and 14 bases stayed unmatched.

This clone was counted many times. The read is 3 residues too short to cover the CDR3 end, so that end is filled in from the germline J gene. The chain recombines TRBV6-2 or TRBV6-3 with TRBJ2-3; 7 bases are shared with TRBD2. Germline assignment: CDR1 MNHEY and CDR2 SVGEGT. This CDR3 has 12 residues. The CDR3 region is CASSRLAQTQYF. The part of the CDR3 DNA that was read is TGTGCCAGCAGCCGACTAGCACAGACG.

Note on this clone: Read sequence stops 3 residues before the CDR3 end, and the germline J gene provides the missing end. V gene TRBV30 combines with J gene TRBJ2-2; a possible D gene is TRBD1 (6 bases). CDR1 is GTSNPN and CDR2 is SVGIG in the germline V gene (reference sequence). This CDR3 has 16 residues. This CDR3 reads CAWSVSGEVTNEKLFF. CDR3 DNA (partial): TGTGCCTGGAGTGTTTCAGGGGAAGTCACTAATGAAAAG.

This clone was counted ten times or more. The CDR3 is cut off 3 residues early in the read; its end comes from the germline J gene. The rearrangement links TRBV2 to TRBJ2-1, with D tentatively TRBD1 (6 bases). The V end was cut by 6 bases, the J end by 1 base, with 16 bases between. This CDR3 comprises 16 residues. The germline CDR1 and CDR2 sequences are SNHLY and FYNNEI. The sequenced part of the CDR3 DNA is TGTGCCAGCAGCGAAACGGACAGTGGATCCTACAATGAG. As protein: CASSETDSGSYNE. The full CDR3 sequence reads CASSETDSGSYNEQFF.

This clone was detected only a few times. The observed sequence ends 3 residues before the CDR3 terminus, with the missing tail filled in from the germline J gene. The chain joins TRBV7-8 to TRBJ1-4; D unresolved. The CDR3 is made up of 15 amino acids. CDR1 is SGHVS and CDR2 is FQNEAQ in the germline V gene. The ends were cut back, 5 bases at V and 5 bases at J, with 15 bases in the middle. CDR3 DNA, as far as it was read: TGTGCCAGCAGCCCTGGGTCGATCGGGAATGAAAAA. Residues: CASSPGSIGNEK. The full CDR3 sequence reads CASSPGSIGNEKLFF.

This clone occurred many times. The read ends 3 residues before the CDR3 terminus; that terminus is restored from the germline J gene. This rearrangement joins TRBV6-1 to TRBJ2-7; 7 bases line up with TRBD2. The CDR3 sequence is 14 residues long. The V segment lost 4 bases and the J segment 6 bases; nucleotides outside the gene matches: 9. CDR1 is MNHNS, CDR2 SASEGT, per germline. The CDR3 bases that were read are TGTGCCAGCAGTGCCCTTGACGGGGGGAGCGAG. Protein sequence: CASSALDGGSE. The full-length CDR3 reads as CASSALDGGSEQYF.